The 20 T cell receptor beta chains below were found in one sample sequenced in a study of blood T cell repertoires in COVID-19. This table comes from immunoSEQ multiplex PCR, and its TCRdb copy is limited to in-frame clones, with some not included. The profile shows several thousand clones, 75% to 90% of them singletons. Source material: peripheral blood. The receptors originated from a man aged 60-69 years with acute or convalescent COVID-19.

The chain links TRBV6-5 to TRBJ1-2; D unresolved. Germline-derived CDR1 and CDR2 are MNHEY and SVGAGI. V was pared by 4 bases and J by 4 bases, with 16 bases between. CDR3 size: 15 residues. CDR3 nucleotide sequence: TGTGCCAGCAGTTCGGACTCCGGGTCGTTCTATGGCTACACCTTC. Its protein is CASSSDSGSFYGYTF.

The gene calls are TRBV19 and TRBJ2-1; 11 bases are shared with TRBD2. The CDR3 runs to 15 residues. Losses at the gene ends were 6 bases for V and 4 bases for J; bases not matched to a gene: 5. In germline, CDR1 is LNHDA, CDR2 SQIVND (reference sequence). The CDR3 spells CASSLLAGAYNEQFF. CDR3 sequence (DNA): TGTGCCAGTAGCTTACTAGCGGGAGCTTACAATGAGCAGTTCTTC.

This clone was counted a single time. This chain links TRBV18 with TRBJ2-3; no firm D call. Germline V lookup: CDR1 KGHSH, CDR2 LQKENI. Trimming stripped 7 bases from V and 4 bases from J, with 18 bases between. The CDR3 sequence is 15 residues long. This CDR3 is CASYLRPERADTQYF. Written as DNA, the CDR3 is TGTGCCAGCTACCTCAGGCCCGAACGAGCAGATACGCAGTATTTT.

V and J are TRBV29-1 and TRBJ1-2, with 9 positions matching TRBD1. This CDR3 region has 13 residues. The V segment lost 5 bases and the J segment 3 bases; nucleotides outside the gene matches: 4. CDR1 and CDR2 from the germline V gene are SQVTM and ANQGSEA. The CDR3 sequence: CSVPDRGDYGYTF. In nucleotides, the CDR3 is TGCAGCGTTCCGGACAGGGGTGACTATGGCTACACCTTC.

CDR3 residues: CATLTGGAGANVLTF. CDR3 DNA sequence: TGTGCCACCTTAACAGGGGGCGCTGGGGCCAACGTCCTGACTTTC. V is TRBV6-5 and J is TRBJ2-6, with 9 bases matching TRBD1. Germline CDR1 reads MNHEY; CDR2 reads SVGAGI. The CDR3 covers 15 residues. Germline trimming cut 10 bases from V and 2 bases from J; bases unmatched to any gene: 6.

The chain uses TRBV15 and TRBJ2-6, with TRBD1 identical over 9 bases. This CDR3 has 19 residues. From germline, CDR1 is LNHNV and CDR2 YYDKDF (reference sequence). J was trimmed by 2 bases and V by 0 bases; bases with no gene match: 8. This CDR3 reads CATSRDRQGEVPGANVLTF. CDR3 bases: TGTGCCACCAGCAGAGACCGACAGGGGGAGGTACCTGGGGCCAACGTCCTGACTTTC.

The chain is built from TRBV19 and TRBJ1-1; TRBD1 might be the D (5 bases). This CDR3 is built from 14 residues. CDR1 and CDR2 from the germline V gene are LNHDA and SQIVND (reference sequence). The V and J ends lost 3 bases and 1 base respectively, with 9 bases between them. The CDR3 here is CASSIFQGNTEAFF. For the CDR3, the DNA is TGTGCCAGTAGTATTTTCCAGGGGAACACTGAAGCTTTCTTT.

The V gene is TRBV5-4, the J gene TRBJ2-3; TRBD1 aligns across 9 bases. After removal of 4 bases from V and 5 bases from J, the junction contained 8 bases not matched to a gene. Per the germline V gene, CDR1 is SGHNT and CDR2 is YYREEE (reference sequence). The CDR3 loop spans 15 amino acids. In DNA form, the CDR3 reads TGTGCCAGCAGCGGGGGGACAGGGAGGGTAGATACGCAGTATTTT. Translated, it gives CASSGGTGRVDTQYF.

V and J are TRBV5-1 and TRBJ2-2; 9 bases align to TRBD1. The J segment lost 3 bases and the V segment lost 4 bases, leaving 4 bases of the junction unmatched. Germline V lookup: CDR1 SGHRS, CDR2 YFSETQ. CDR3 size: 15 residues. This CDR3 is CASSVRTGDTGELFF. The CDR3 nucleotides are TGCGCCAGCAGCGTGAGGACAGGGGACACCGGGGAGCTGTTTTTT.

For the CDR3, the DNA is TGTGCCAGCAGCCAAGTCAAATGTTCCTATTTCGGAGCGAACACCGGGGAGCTGTTTTTT. It translates to CASSQVKCSYFGANTGELFF. The genes are TRBV3-1 (or the pseudogene TRBV3-2) and TRBJ2-2; no clear D gene. Germline loops: CDR1 LGHDT, CDR2 YNNKEL (reference sequence). V lost 1 base and J 0 bases, leaving 21 bases between the germline ends. The CDR3 is 20 amino acids.

This chain links TRBV29-1 with TRBJ1-3; D may be TRBD1 (5 bases). Trimming stripped 3 bases from V and 0 bases from J, with 12 bases between. The CDR3 sequence is 15 residues long. CDR1 SQVTM and CDR2 ANQGSEA come from the germline V gene. CDR3 nucleotide sequence: TGCAGCGTTGATGCGGGACCGAACTCTGGAAACACCATATATTTT. Its protein product is CSVDAGPNSGNTIYF.

The chain uses TRBV6-5 and TRBJ1-1; D unclear. V shed 6 bases and J shed 0 bases, with 8 bases lying between them. The CDR3 is 13 amino acids. Germline loops: CDR1 MNHEY, CDR2 SVGAGI. The CDR3 loop is CASSGSLNTEAFF. The CDR3 nucleotides are TGTGCCAGCAGCGGGAGCCTGAACACTGAAGCTTTCTTT.

The gene calls are TRBV18 and TRBJ2-7; the D gene is possibly TRBD1 (5 bases). With 0 bases removed from V and 9 bases from J, the gap between germline ends came to 15 bases. In germline, CDR1 is KGHSH, CDR2 LQKENI. The CDR3 loop spans 14 amino acids. CDR3 amino acids: CASSPPGAVFGQYF. In DNA form, the CDR3 reads TGTGCCAGCTCACCACCAGGGGCGGTGTTTGGGCAGTACTTC.

The rearrangement uses TRBV27 and TRBJ2-7; possible D gene TRBD2, 6 bases. The V and J ends lost 2 bases and 5 bases respectively, with 19 bases between them. CDR1 is MNHEY, CDR2 SMNVEV, per germline (reference sequence). The CDR3 runs 16 residues. The CDR3 sequence is CASSLIRDSVGDEQYF. As DNA, the CDR3 is TGTGCCAGCAGTTTAATCAGGGACTCGGTAGGAGACGAGCAGTACTTC.

The V call is TRBV4-2, the J call TRBJ1-1, with TRBD1 matching over 8 bases. The CDR3 is 18 amino acids. Germline V lookup: CDR1 LGHNA, CDR2 YNFKEQ. V shed 1 base and J 5 bases; nucleotides not matched to a gene: 15. The CDR3 reads CASSQGLSRTGFRTEAFF. The CDR3 DNA follows: TGTGCCAGCAGCCAAGGTTTATCCAGGACAGGGTTTCGTACTGAAGCTTTCTTT.

The rearrangement uses TRBV19 and TRBJ2-7; TRBD1 is a possible D gene (6 bases). The CDR3 is 14 amino acids. Germline CDR1 is LNHDA and CDR2 is SQIVND (reference sequence). Trimming cost V 6 bases and J 2 bases, with 14 bases left between them. For the CDR3, the DNA is TGTGCCAGTAGGCGGACAGTCGGCGCCTACGAGCAGTACGTC. As protein: CASRRTVGAYEQYV.

The V call is TRBV2, the J call TRBJ1-4; 8 bases are shared with TRBD1. The V gene end was trimmed by 6 bases and the J gene end by 7 bases; junction bases not matched to a gene: 7. Germline CDR1 SNHLY, CDR2 FYNNEI. This CDR3 contains 14 residues. CDR3 region: CASSDRGGGEKLFF. In DNA, the CDR3 is TGTGCCAGCAGCGACAGGGGTGGGGGTGAAAAACTGTTTTTT.

The V and J genes are TRBV6-4 and TRBJ2-4; D remains ambiguous. Trimming removed 2 bases from V and 9 bases from J, with 14 bases in between. The CDR3 length is 14 residues. CDR1 and CDR2 (germline): MRHNA, SNTAGT. CDR3 in amino acids: CASSDGLFERIQYF. The CDR3 region has the DNA TGTGCCAGCAGTGACGGGCTTTTCGAACGCATTCAGTACTTC.

The chain links TRBV9 to TRBJ2-2, with 9 bases aligning to TRBD1. CDR1 and CDR2 from the germline V gene are SGDLS and YYNGEE. The V segment lost 4 bases and the J segment 1 base; nucleotides outside the gene matches: 5. The CDR3 length is 16 residues. CDR3: CASSPRDRENTGELFF. In DNA, the CDR3 is TGTGCCAGCAGCCCGCGGGACAGGGAGAACACCGGGGAGCTGTTTTTT.

The chain couples TRBV14 to TRBJ2-5; possible D gene TRBD1, 6 bases. The CDR3 length is 14 residues. V gave up 2 bases and J gave up 5 bases, with 12 bases separating them. The germline CDR1 and CDR2 sequences are SGHDN and FVKESK. This CDR3 is CASSQPRGRETQYF. CDR3 bases: TGTGCCAGCAGCCAACCCAGGGGTAGGGAGACCCAGTACTTC.